This T cell receptor beta chain was captured by sequencing in a study of blood T cell repertoires in COVID-19 (TCRdb year 2020). For context, the study as a whole: The collaborator samples originated in the United States, Italy and Spain and spanned the acute and convalescent phases of COVID-19. The prospective study material was composed of cDNA or gDNA derived from T cells, B-cell-depleted T cells, or PBMCs. The dataset comprised deeply sampled blood TCRbeta repertoires from subjects exposed to, actively infected with, or recovered from COVID-19. The repertoires were released in a freely available public database intended as a resource for research on the immune response to SARS-CoV-2. The samples were drawn from the first 160 participants of the ongoing ImmuneRACE study and from 950 to 1,500 subjects provided by 6 global collaborators. Nearly every sample came with metadata listing a de-identified subject ID, COVID-19 status, age in years and sex. Where available, HLA class I and class II types were taken from metadata supplied by the sample provider and were not determined by assay-based typing. The study at large found these results: The quantity of clinical and demographic metadata differed by source and by participant and was supplied without curation.

As to this clone: Its antigen has not been determined. No base-level quality is on record; no much larger clone is a single base apart.

Whole blood was collected in K2EDTA tubes by collaborating institutions according to the institutions' own protocols. For TCRbeta analysis, collaborators shipped samples in one of three forms: frozen whole blood, isolated PBMCs, or DNA extracted from either of those sample types. The CDR3 covers 16 residues, taking in both the cysteine and the phenylalanine. Only CDR3 DNA is held: 48 bases, read in frame from base 1. The germline V gene encodes CDR1 LGHNA and CDR2 YSLEER. V trim: 0 bases; J trim: 5 bases; unmatched bases: 7. TCRbeta CDR3 regions were amplified from genomic DNA using the immunoSEQ Assay, a bias-controlled multiplex PCR. On the study's bioinformatics: Within the assay, amplification of reference gene primers was used to estimate how many nucleated cells each sample contained. To quantify the absolute abundance of each unique TCRbeta CDR3 rearrangement, sequence reads were collapsed and filtered. Productive Simpson clonality was computed per sample as the square root of Simpson's diversity index over productive rearrangements. TCRdb re-hosts the immuneACCESS table, in-frame sequences only. Its copies lack some clones; in the studies checked, an unresolved V gene accounts for under half of them, and the cause for the rest is not known. The V and J calls and clone size come from that table; D and trimming were worked out from the DNA. Across this sample there are more than 85,000 clones, with 72% seen only once. The ten largest clones represent less than 10% of the sample.

This sequence originates from a woman aged 55-70 years with acute or convalescent COVID-19. The sequencing input was peripheral blood. The rearrangement joined TRBV4-3 to TRBJ1-3; 7 junctional bases match TRBD1. The sequenced DNA is TGCGCCAGCAGCCAAGACGAAAGACAGGGAAGAAACACCATATATTTT. It encodes CASSQDERQGRNTIYF.